This entry lists 14 T cell receptor beta chains sequenced from one sample in a study of Graves' ophthalmopathy and Graves' hyperthyroidism. Using RNA transcripts, the TCR beta CDR3 regions were amplified. A first-round RT-PCR used HTBI primers, followed by a second-round multiplex PCR. TCRdb used MiXCR to reprocess the multiplex PCR reads, holding one entry per CDR3 protein. The sample records about 740,000 distinct CDR3 sequences, 40% being singletons. The specimen sequenced was peripheral blood. The receptors derive from an adult man with Graves' ophthalmopathy.

This clonotype came up many times. The chain combines TRBV2 with TRBJ1-2; no reliable D call. The CDR3 is 12 amino acids. Germline V CDR1 and CDR2: SNHLY, FYNNEI. V was trimmed by 2 bases and J by 4 bases, leaving 5 bases between them. The CDR3 region has the DNA TGTGCCAGCAGTGAACTGAGCTATGGCTACACCTTC. As protein: CASSELSYGYTF. Based on the CDR3 plus reference TRBV2 and TRBJ1-2, the full variable domain is EPEVTQTPSHQVTQMGQEVILRCVPISNHLYFYWYRQILGQKVEFLVSFYNNEISEKSEIFDDQFSVERPDGSNFTLKIRSTKLEDSAMYFCASSELSYGYTFGSGTRLTVV.

The genes are TRBV20-1 and TRBJ2-7; TRBD2 aligns across 8 bases. The CDR3 loop spans 14 amino acids. The V gene's germline CDR1 is DFQATT and CDR2 SNEGSKA (reference sequence). Unmatched junction bases numbered 6, after V lost 1 base and J lost 4 bases. The CDR3: CSARVYGRDYEQYF. The CDR3 DNA reads TGCAGTGCTAGAGTTTACGGGAGGGATTACGAGCAGTACTTC.

The CDR3 DNA follows: TGTGCCAGCAGTTATCGCGCAGTCTCCTACGAGCAGTACTTC. This translates into CASSYRAVSYEQYF. The chain is built from TRBV5-4 and TRBJ2-7, with D uncertain. In germline, CDR1 is SGHNT, CDR2 YYREEE (reference sequence). V gave up 5 bases and J gave up 0 bases, with 12 bases separating them. The CDR3 totals 14 residues.

This clonotype was recorded at least ten times. The chain combines TRBV20-1 with TRBJ2-7, with 7 bases that match TRBD1. V lost 2 bases and J lost 2; bases outside the gene matches: 9. Germline CDR1 is DFQATT and CDR2 is SNEGSKA (reference sequence). This CDR3 region has 15 residues. The CDR3 loop is CSARSVDRNTYEQYF. DNA for the CDR3: TGCAGTGCTAGAAGTGTGGACAGGAACACCTACGAGCAGTACTTC.

In regard to this clonotype: One end of the junction fails to match germline, which may point to a read error. The V call is TRBV25-1, the J call TRBJ2-2; TRBD1 is a possible D gene (5 bases). This CDR3 is built from 16 residues. Germline V CDR1 and CDR2: MGHDK, SYGVNS. The CDR3 DNA sequence: TGCGCCAGCAGTGAGTGTTGGGGCCTGAACACCGGGGAGCTGTTTTTT. Encoded protein: CASSECWGLNTGELFF.

This clonotype was recorded at least ten times. The chain is built from TRBV15 and TRBJ2-5; TRBD1 might be the D (6 bases). Germline V gene sequence: CDR1 LNHNV, CDR2 YYDKDF (reference sequence). V shed 1 base and J shed 5 bases, with 8 bases lying between them. The CDR3 runs to 13 residues. The CDR3 loop is CATSRGRGETQYF. The CDR3 DNA reads TGTGCCACCAGCAGAGGAAGGGGGGAGACCCAGTACTTC.

This clonotype came up a few times. The chain recombines TRBV7-2 with TRBJ2-7, with 8 bases identical to TRBD1. The CDR3 totals 15 residues. Losses at the gene ends were 5 bases for V and 2 bases for J; bases not matched to a gene: 8. Germline V lookup: CDR1 SGHTA, CDR2 FQGNSA. The CDR3, as DNA: TGTGCCAGCAGCCCAGGTAGGACAGGGACCTACGAGCAGTACTTC. As protein: CASSPGRTGTYEQYF.

In its sample, this clonotype was seen once. The chain couples TRBV7-9 to TRBJ1-6; tentatively, D is TRBD1 (6 bases). V shed 5 bases and J shed 14 bases, with 25 bases lying between them. CDR3 length equals 16 residues. Germline V gives CDR1 SEHNR, CDR2 FQNEAQ (reference sequence). DNA for the CDR3: TGTGCCAGCAGCCCACCGGGACACGAGGCTTCTTCGGCCCTCCACTTT. Protein: CASSPPGHEASSALHF.

This clonotype was detected only a few times. The chain joins TRBV19 to TRBJ1-1, with D unclear. The CDR3 extends over 14 amino acids. V gave up 5 bases and J gave up 4 bases, with 14 bases separating them. Germline-derived CDR1 and CDR2 are LNHDA and SQIVND (reference sequence). The CDR3 DNA follows: TGTGCCAGTAGTGCAGGAACGTCCGTCACTGAAGCTTTCTTT. Residues: CASSAGTSVTEAFF. The whole variable domain, filled in from reference TRBV19 and TRBJ1-1, reads DGGITQSPKYLFRKEGQNVTLSCEQNLNHDAMYWYRQDPGQGLRLIYYSQIVNDFQKGDIAEGYSVSREKKESFPLTVTSAQKNPTAFYLCASSAGTSVTEAFFGQGTRLTVV.

Concerning this clonotype: A read error may explain this, as a much larger clone is one base away. The rearrangement joins TRBV10-3 to TRBJ2-5; 8 bases are a match to TRBD1. Per the germline V gene, CDR1 is ENHRY and CDR2 is SYGVKD. J gave up 2 bases and V 10 bases, and 18 bases lay outside the gene matches. This CDR3 has 17 residues. The CDR3 region is CATSKDHPGGGQETQYF. As DNA, the CDR3 is TGTGCCACGTCAAAAGACCACCCAGGGGGCGGACAAGAGACCCAGTACTTC.

This clonotype was detected many times. Here the CDR3 reads CASSLDDIGNQPQHF. In DNA form, the CDR3 reads TGTGCCAGCAGCTTAGACGACATAGGCAATCAGCCCCAGCATTTT. The chain uses TRBV7-9 and TRBJ1-5, with unresolved D. Trimming took off 1 base at V and 2 bases at J, with 9 bases between the two ends. From germline, CDR1 is SEHNR and CDR2 FQNEAQ (reference sequence). CDR3 length equals 15 residues.

This clonotype was counted between two and nine times. Relative to the germline gene, one junction end is altered; a read error may explain this. The chain combines TRBV10-3 with TRBJ2-7; maybe TRBD1 (6 bases). Per the germline V gene, CDR1 is ENHRY and CDR2 is SYGVKD. The CDR3 consists of 14 residues. In DNA, the CDR3 is TGTGCCAGCAGTTCCGACAGGATGAACAACGAGCAGTACTTC. This gives the protein CASSSDRMNNEQYF.

Remarks on this clonotype: This may come from a read error, since a much larger clone is one base off. This rearrangement joins TRBV10-3 to TRBJ1-6; D possibly corresponds to TRBD1 (5 bases). Germline V CDR1 and CDR2: ENHRY, SYGVKD. This CDR3 contains 12 residues. V lost 4 bases, J lost 17 bases, and 15 bases lay in between. CDR3 nucleotide sequence: TGTGCCATCAGTGGAATGGGACTTTCAGTCCACTTT. It specifies CAISGMGLSVHF.

This clonotype was found many times. The J gene is TRBJ1-3, the V gene TRBV2; 8 bases map to TRBD1. Germline V gene data show CDR1 as SNHLY and CDR2 as FYNNEI. Trimming removed 4 bases from V and 7 bases from J; junction bases left unmatched: 0. This CDR3 is built from 12 residues. CDR3 region: CASSGQGNTIYF. As DNA, the CDR3 is TGTGCCAGCAGTGGACAGGGGAACACCATATATTTT.